This T cell receptor (beta chain) was identified in a study of shared clonotypes between healthy human individuals. Looking at the study overall: The plates for each donor numbered three CD4 naive, three CD4 memory, two CD8 naive and one CD8 memory. General study findings and limits: All-four-donor shared clonotypes had higher generation probabilities than non-shared clonotypes did. Memory subsets generally showed smaller estimated richness than naive subsets did.

As handled by the study authors: ImmunoSEQ junction-only sequences lacked quality scores, so their filtering differed. The table came from immunoSEQ multiplex PCR; TCRdb's copy has only in-frame clones and leaves some out. V and J calls plus clone size are reproduced from that table; the DNA served to infer D and trimming. Seen here are 1,500,000 or so clones, approximately 98.5% observed once, and the top ten hold 0.36%. This CDR3 region has 15 residues. V lost 6 bases and J lost 7; bases outside the gene matches: 11. Germline V gives CDR1 SGHAT, CDR2 FQNNGV. To note about this clone: Its matching antigen is unknown.

The specimen sequenced was naive CD4+ T cells sorted from blood. Subset noted: CD45RA+ positively selected. V is TRBV11-2 and J is TRBJ2-7, with 11 bases aligning to TRBD2. The clonotype comes from a man aged 30 to 45 in good health. CDR3 sequence: CASRWISGRAGEQYF. CDR3 DNA: TGTGCCAGCAGATGGATTAGCGGGAGGGCCGGGGAGCAGTACTTC.